The present entry profiles one T cell receptor beta chain with its context. This clone was counted a single time. Its antigen has not been determined. No base qualities exist here, and no much larger clone lies one base off it. From its cysteine to its phenylalanine, the CDR3 spans 15 amino acids. Only the CDR3 DNA stays, 45 bases, in frame from base 1. V lost 4 bases and J lost 3 bases, and the count of bases not matched to a germline gene is 4. Sequences SEHNR (CDR1) and FQNEAQ (CDR2) are obtained from the germline V gene (reference sequence). The immunoSEQ Assay, a bias-controlled multiplex PCR, was used to amplify TCRbeta CDR3 regions from genomic DNA. Regarding the original processing steps: Within the assay, amplification of reference gene primers was used to estimate how many nucleated cells each sample contained. Sequence reads were collapsed and filtered to measure the absolute abundance of every unique TCRbeta CDR3 rearrangement. For each sample, productive Simpson clonality was calculated as the square root of Simpson's diversity index over productive rearrangements. TCRdb re-hosts the immuneACCESS table, in-frame sequences only. Its copies lack some clones; in the studies checked, an unresolved V gene accounts for under half of them, and the cause for the rest is not known. V, J and clone size are taken as reported in that table, and D and trimming were inferred from the DNA itself. This sample has under 300,000 clones in its table, and about 79% of those were observed once. The leading ten clones occupy more than 8% of the sample.

The sample belongs to a study of blood T cell repertoires in COVID-19 (TCRdb year 2020). For the study in its entirety: Samples covering the acute and convalescent phases of COVID-19 were provided by collaborators in the United States, Italy and Spain. Deeply sampled blood TCRbeta repertoires from subjects exposed to, actively infected with, or recovered from COVID-19 were included in the dataset. A de-identified subject ID, COVID-19 status, age in years and sex were almost always included in the sample metadata. HLA class I and class II types, where available, came from metadata supplied by the sample provider rather than from assay-based typing. Samples came from the ongoing ImmuneRACE study (first 160 participants) plus 1,254 subjects from 6 global collaborators. The prospective study material was composed of cDNA or gDNA derived from T cells, B-cell-depleted T cells, or PBMCs. A freely available public database, intended as a resource for researchers studying the immune response to SARS-CoV-2, is where the repertoires were released.

Collaborating institutions collected whole blood in K2EDTA tubes following their own protocols. For TCRbeta analysis, collaborators shipped samples as frozen whole blood, isolated PBMCs, or DNA extracted from either of those sample types. Points the paper makes about the study in general: Clinical and demographic metadata were provided uncurated, with the amount varying by source and participant.

The TCR originated in a woman older than 75 with acute or convalescent COVID-19. Recombination joined TRBV7-9 with TRBJ2-1, with 9 central nucleotides matching TRBD1. Sequenced material: peripheral blood. The sequence in DNA is TGTGCCAGCAGCTACCGGGACAGGGACTACAATGAGCAGTTCTTC. It is translated as CASSYRDRDYNEQFF.